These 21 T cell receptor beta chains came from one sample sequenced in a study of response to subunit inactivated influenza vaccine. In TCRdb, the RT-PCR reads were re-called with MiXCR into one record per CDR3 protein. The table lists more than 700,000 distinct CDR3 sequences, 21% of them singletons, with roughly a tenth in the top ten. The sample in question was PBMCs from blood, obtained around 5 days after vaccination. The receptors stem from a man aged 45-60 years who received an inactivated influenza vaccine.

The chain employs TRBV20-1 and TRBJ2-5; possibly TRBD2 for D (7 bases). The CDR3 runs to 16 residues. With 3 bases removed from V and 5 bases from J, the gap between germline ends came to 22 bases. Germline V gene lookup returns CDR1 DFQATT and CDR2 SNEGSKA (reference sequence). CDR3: CSASPGRRGLGETQYF. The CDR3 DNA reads TGCAGTGCTAGCCCGGGGCGGCGGGGGCTAGGGGAGACCCAGTACTTC.

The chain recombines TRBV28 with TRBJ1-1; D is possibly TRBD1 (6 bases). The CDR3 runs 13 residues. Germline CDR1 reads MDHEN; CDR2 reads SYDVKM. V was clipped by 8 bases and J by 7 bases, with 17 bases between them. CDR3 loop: CASYQTGTSEAFF. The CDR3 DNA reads TGTGCCAGCTACCAAACCGGGACAAGTGAAGCTTTCTTT.

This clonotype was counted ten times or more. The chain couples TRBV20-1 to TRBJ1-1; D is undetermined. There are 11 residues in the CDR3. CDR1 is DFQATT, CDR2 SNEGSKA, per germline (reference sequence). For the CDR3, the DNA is TGCAGCCTCTTCCGAGGAGCTGAAGCTTTCTTT. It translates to CSLFRGAEAFF.

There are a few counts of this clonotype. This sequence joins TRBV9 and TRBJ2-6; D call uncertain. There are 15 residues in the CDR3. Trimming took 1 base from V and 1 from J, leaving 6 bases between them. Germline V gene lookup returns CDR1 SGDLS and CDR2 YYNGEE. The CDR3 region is CASSVLGSGANVLTF. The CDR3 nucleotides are TGTGCCAGCAGCGTACTGGGGTCTGGGGCCAACGTCCTGACTTTC.

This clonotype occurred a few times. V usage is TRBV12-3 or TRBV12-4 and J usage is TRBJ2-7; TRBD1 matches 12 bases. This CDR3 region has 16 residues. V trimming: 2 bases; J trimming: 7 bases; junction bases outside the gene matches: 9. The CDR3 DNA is TGTGCCAGCAGTTTATCATTTGGGACAGGGGGCCGAGAGCAGTACTTC. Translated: CASSLSFGTGGREQYF.

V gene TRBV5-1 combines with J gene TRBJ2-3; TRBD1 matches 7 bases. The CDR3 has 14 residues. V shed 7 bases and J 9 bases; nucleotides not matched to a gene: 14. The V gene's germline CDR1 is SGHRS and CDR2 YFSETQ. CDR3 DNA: TGCGCCAGCCGGGACAGCCCAGATAGACAAACGCAGTATTTT. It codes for CASRDSPDRQTQYF.

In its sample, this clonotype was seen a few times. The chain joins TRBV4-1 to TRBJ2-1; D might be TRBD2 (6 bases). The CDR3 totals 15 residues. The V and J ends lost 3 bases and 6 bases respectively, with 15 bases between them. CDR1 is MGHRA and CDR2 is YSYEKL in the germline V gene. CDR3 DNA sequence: TGCGCCAGCAGCCAGTTCGGGGGAAGCCTCAATGAGCAGTTCTTC. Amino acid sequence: CASSQFGGSLNEQFF.

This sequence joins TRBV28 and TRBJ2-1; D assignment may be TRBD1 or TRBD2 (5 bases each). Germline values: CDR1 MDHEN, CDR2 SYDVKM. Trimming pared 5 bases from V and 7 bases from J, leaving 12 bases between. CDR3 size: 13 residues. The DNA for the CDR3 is TGTGCCAGCAGTCTACTAGGGGAGAATGAGCAGTTCTTC. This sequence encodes CASSLLGENEQFF.

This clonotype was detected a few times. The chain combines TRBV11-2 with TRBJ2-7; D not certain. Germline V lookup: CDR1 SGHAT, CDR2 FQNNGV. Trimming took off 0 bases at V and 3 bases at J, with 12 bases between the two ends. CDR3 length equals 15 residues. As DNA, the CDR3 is TGTGCCAGCAGCTTAGAGGCCAGTGACCTCTACGAGCAGTACTTC. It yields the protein CASSLEASDLYEQYF.

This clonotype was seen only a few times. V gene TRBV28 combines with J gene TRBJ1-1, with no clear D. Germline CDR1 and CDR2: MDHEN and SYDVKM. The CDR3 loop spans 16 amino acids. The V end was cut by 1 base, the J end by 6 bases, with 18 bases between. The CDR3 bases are TGTGCCAGCAGTTTATCTGACCGCACGATGAAGGCTGAAGCTTTCTTT. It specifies CASSLSDRTMKAEAFF.

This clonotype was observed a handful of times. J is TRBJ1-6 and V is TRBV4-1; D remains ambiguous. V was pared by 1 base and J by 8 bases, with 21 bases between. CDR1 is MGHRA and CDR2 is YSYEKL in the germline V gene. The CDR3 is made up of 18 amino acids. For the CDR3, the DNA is TGCGCCAGCAGCCAAGTGCCCCAGTCGGACCTCGGGGATTCACCCCTCCACTTT. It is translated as CASSQVPQSDLGDSPLHF.

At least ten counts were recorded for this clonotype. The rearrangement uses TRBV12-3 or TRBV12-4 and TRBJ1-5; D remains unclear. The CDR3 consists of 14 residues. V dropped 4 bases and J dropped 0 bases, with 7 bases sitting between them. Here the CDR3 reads CASSSTDSNQPQHF. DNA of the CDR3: TGTGCCAGCAGTTCTACAGATAGCAATCAGCCCCAGCATTTT.

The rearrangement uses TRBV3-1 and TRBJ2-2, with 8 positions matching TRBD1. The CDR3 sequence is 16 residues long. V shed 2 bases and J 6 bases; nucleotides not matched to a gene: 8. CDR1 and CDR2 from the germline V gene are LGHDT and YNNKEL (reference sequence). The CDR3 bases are TGTGCCAGCAGCCAAACCGGGACAGGACGGCCCGGGGAGCTGTTTTTT. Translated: CASSQTGTGRPGELFF.

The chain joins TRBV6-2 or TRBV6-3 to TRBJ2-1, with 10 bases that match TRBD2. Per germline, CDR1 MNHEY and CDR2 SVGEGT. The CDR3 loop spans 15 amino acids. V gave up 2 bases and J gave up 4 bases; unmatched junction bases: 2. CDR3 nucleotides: TGTGCCAGCAGTTACCTAGCGGGGGAGTACAATGAGCAGTTCTTC. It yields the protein CASSYLAGEYNEQFF.

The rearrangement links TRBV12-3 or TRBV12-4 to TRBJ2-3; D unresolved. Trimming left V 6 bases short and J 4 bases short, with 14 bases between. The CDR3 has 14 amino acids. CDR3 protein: CASSLGPSSDTQYF. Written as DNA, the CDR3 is TGTGCCAGCAGCCTCGGGCCGTCGTCAGATACGCAGTATTTT.

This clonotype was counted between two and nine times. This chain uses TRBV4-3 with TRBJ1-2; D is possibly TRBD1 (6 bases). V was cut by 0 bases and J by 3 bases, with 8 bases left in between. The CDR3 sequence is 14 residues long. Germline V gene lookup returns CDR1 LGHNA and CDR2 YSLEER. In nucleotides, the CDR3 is TGCGCCAGCAGCCAAGACGGGACATACTATGGCTACACCTTC. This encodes CASSQDGTYYGYTF.

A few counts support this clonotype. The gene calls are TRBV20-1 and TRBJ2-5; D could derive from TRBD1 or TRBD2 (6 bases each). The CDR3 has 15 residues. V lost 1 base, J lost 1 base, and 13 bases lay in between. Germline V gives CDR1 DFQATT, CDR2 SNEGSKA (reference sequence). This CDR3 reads CSARALRGAQETQYF. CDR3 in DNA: TGCAGTGCTAGAGCCTTAAGGGGGGCCCAAGAGACCCAGTACTTC.

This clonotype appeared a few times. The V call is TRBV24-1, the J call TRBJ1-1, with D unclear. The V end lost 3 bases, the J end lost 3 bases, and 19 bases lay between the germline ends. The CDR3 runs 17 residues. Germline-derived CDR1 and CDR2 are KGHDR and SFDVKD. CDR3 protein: CATSDGRTPLGDTEAFF. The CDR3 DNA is TGTGCCACCAGTGATGGACGGACTCCCCTTGGGGACACTGAAGCTTTCTTT.

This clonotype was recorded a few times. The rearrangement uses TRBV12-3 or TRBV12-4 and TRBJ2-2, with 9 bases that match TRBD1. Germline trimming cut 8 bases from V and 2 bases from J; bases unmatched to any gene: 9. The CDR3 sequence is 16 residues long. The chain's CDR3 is CASRLTGGGNTGELFF. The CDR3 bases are TGTGCCAGCCGTCTGACAGGGGGAGGAAACACCGGGGAGCTGTTTTTT.

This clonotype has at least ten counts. CDR3: CASSLTGREQYF. CDR3 bases: TGCGCCAGCAGCTTAACAGGCCGCGAGCAGTACTTC. This chain uses TRBV5-1 with TRBJ2-7, with D perhaps matching TRBD1 (5 bases). The germline V and J ends were trimmed by 2 bases and 6 bases, with 9 bases remaining between them. Germline-derived CDR1 and CDR2 are SGHRS and YFSETQ. The CDR3 is 12 amino acids.

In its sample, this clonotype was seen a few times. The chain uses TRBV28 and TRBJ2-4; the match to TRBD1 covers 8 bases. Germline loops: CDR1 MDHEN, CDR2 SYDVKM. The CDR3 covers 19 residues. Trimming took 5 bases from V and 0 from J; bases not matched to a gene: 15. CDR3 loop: CASSTRDRRFLLAKNIQYF. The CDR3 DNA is TGTGCCAGCAGTACTCGGGACAGGCGCTTCCTCCTAGCCAAAAACATTCAGTACTTC.